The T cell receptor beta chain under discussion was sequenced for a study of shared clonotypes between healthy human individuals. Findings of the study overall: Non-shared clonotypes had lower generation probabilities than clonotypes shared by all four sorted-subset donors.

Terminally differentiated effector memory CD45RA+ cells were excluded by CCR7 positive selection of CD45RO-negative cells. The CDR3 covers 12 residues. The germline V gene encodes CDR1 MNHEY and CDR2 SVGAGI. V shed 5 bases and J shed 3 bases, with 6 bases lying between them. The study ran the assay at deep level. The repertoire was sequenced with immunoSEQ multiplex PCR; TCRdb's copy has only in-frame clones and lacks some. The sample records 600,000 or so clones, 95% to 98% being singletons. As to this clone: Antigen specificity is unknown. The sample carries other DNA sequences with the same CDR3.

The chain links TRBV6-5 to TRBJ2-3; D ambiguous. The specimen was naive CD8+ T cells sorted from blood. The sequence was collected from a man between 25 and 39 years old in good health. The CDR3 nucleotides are TGTGCCAGCAGTCCAGGAACAGATACGCAGTATTTT. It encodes CASSPGTDTQYF.